This entry describes one TCR beta chain. Its matching antigen is unknown. Time point here: healthy volunteer bleed at 2 weeks. Total RNA extraction was carried out from unfractionated whole blood. Unique molecular identifiers were attached to individual cDNA molecules during library preparation. In the original analysis: Samples held a median of approximately 96,000 TCRs, range 23,224–690,600. Via MiXCR, TCRdb re-called the RACE reads, giving one row per CDR3 protein. The V and J calls were not made by the authors but by TCRdb's processing. The data hold more than 70,000 distinct CDR3 sequences, with approximately 9% observed a single time. The data belong to a study of human T cells and chemical hapten exposure. As for the study in general: It was small differences in pooled library volume that mainly caused per-sample TCR yields to vary.

Study-wide points: TCRs exceeding 1 in 1000 frequency stayed unchanged with DPC sensitization.

Trimming cost V 6 bases and J 2 bases, with 10 bases left between them. Germline V lookup: CDR1 SGHTA, CDR2 FQGNSA. This CDR3 contains 13 residues. The gene calls are TRBV7-2 and TRBJ1-1, with a weak D call TRBD1 (5 bases). Sequenced: whole blood. The sequence derives from a female donor in good health. Some clones in this sample may be carry-over from other donors' samples. CDR3 bases: TGTGCCAGCAGGCAGACAGCAAACACTGAAGCTTTCTTT. Its translation is CASRQTANTEAFF.